Given below is one T cell receptor (beta chain) in context. The sample holds many counts of this clonotype. Its antigen is currently not known. Qualities for individual bases were not recorded, and no much larger clone is one base off. Reading the germline V gene gives CDR1 SGHAT and CDR2 FQNNGV. The junction shows trimming of 4 bases on V and 4 bases on J, and the gene matches do not reach 7 bases of it. Inclusive of the bounding cysteine and phenylalanine, the CDR3 is 15 residues long. Here the CDR3 DNA is all that survives: 45 bases in frame from base 1. This specimen belongs to a study of T cell repertoires in cytomegalovirus infection (dated by TCRdb to between 2017 and 2020). With regard to the full study: Donor HLA type was relevant to the analysis, because carriage of CMV infection together with the matching HLA type was indicated by public TCR beta signatures.

The research as a whole found: Carriers of CMV infection plus the relevant HLA type were discriminated by the cumulative frequency of public TCR beta family members in the study cohort and in an independent roughly 320-donor cohort. The ex vivo response was dominated by HLA-C-restricted CMV-specific TCR beta clonotypes, which also provided the single most frequent clonotype in two of eight donors.

The sequencer was an Illumina HiSeq 1500. In-frame beta chains were kept once TCRdb had trimmed the public reads at Q25 with fastp and called clones with MiXCR. Records with the same CDR3 protein are collapsed into one entry carrying the most frequent genes and DNA. A total of approximately 490,000 distinct CDR3 sequences appear in this sample, roughly 12% of them only once. The ten largest clones represent roughly a tenth of the sample. Source material: PBMCs. This chain is built from TRBV11-2 and TRBJ1-3; a stretch of 7 junction bases matches TRBD1. The clonotype comes from a human donor in good health (CMV status not recorded). Some clones in this sample may be carry-over from other donors' samples. The nucleotides are TGTGCCAGCAGCTCTCTACAGGGGAGAGGAAACACCATATATTTT. It is translated as CASSSLQGRGNTIYF.